This TCR beta chain was captured in a study of T cell repertoires in cytomegalovirus infection. The study's findings and limits: Clonotype analysis showed dominance of the ex vivo response by HLA-C-restricted CMV-specific TCR beta clonotypes. Of the TCR beta families, the public ones yielded a cumulative frequency that identified carriers of CMV plus the relevant HLA.

One entry per CDR3 protein results from TCRdb running MiXCR on the reads. The table has 90,000 to 110,000 distinct CDR3 sequences, 29% seen once. With respect to this clonotype: As yet, its antigen is unknown.

The CDR3 contains 14 residues. V lost 3 bases and J lost 0, with 8 bases in between. Germline V gene sequence: CDR1 MNHEY, CDR2 SMNVEV (reference sequence). The TCR was taken from a human donor in good health (CMV status not recorded). Some clones in this sample may be carry-over from other donors' samples. The material was CD8+ T cells from cultured PBMCs, obtained from culture after CMV antigen stimulation. The chain joins TRBV27 to TRBJ1-1, with D uncertain. The CDR3 sequence: CASSLTFLNTEAFF. DNA for the CDR3: TGTGCCAGCAGTTTGACATTTTTGAACACTGAAGCTTTCTTT.